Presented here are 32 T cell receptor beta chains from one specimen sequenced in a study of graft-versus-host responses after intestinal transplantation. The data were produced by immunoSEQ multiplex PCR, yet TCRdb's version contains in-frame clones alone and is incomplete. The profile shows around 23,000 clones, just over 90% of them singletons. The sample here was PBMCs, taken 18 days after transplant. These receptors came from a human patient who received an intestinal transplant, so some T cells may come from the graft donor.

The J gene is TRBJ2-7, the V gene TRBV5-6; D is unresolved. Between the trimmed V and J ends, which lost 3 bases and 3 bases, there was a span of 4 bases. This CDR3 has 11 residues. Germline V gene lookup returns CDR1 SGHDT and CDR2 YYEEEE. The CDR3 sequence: CASSSIYEQYF. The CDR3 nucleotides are TGTGCCAGCAGCTCGATCTACGAGCAGTACTTC.

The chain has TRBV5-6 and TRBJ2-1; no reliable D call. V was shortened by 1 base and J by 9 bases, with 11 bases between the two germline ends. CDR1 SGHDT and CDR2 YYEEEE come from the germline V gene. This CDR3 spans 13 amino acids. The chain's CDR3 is CASSLTPHSEQFF. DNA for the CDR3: TGTGCCAGCAGCTTGACCCCACACAGTGAGCAGTTCTTC.

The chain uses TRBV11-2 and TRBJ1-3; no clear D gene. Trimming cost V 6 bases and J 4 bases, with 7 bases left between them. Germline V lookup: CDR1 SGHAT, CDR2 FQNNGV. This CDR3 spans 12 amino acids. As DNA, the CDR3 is TGTGCCAGCAGGAAGGTCGGAAACACCATATATTTT. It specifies CASRKVGNTIYF.

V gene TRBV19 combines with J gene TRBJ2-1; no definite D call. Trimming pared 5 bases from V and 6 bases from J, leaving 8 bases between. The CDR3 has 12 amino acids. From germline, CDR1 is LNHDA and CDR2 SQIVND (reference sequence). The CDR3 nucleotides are TGTGCCAGTAGTTTTGAAGGCAATGAGCAGTTCTTC. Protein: CASSFEGNEQFF.

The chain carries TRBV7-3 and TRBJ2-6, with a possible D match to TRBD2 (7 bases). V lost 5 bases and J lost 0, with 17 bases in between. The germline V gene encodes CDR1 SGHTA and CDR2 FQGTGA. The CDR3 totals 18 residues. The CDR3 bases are TGTGCCAGCAGCCCGGGGGGCTCTATTTTCTCTGGGGCCAACGTCCTGACTTTC. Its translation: CASSPGGSIFSGANVLTF.

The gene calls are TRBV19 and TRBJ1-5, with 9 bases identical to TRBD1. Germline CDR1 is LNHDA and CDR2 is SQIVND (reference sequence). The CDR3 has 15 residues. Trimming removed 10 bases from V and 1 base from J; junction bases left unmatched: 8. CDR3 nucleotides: TGTGCCACCCACAAAACAGGGGGCAGCAATCAGCCCCAGCATTTT. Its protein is CATHKTGGSNQPQHF.

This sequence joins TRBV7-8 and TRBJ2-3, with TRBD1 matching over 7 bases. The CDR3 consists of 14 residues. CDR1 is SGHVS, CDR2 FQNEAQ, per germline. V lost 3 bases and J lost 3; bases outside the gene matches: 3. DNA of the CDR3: TGTGCCAGCAGCTTGGGCAGGGGGACAGATACGCAGTATTTT. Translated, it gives CASSLGRGTDTQYF.

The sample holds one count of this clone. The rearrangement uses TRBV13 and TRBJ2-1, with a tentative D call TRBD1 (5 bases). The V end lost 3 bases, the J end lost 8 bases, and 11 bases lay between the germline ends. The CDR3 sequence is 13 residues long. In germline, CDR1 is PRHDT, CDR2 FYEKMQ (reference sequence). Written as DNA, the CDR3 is TGTGCCAGCAGCTTGGCAGGGTATGATGAGCAGTTCTTC. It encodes CASSLAGYDEQFF.

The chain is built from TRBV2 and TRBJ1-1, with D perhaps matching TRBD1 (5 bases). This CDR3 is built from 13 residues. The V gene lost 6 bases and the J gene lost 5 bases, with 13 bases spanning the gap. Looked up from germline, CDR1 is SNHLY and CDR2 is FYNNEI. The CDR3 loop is CASRQEGWTEAFF. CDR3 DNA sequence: TGTGCCAGCAGACAAGAGGGGTGGACTGAAGCTTTCTTT.

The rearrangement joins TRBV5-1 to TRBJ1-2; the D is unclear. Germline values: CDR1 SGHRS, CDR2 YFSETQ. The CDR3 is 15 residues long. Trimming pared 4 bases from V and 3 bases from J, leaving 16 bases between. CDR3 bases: TGCGCCAGCAGCCCCACGGTGGGTATCGACTATGGCTACACCTTC. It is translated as CASSPTVGIDYGYTF.

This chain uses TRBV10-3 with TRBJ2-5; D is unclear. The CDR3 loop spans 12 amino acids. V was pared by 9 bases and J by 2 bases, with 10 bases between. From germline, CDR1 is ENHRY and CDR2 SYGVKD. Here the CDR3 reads CAIQTDQETQYF. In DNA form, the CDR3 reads TGTGCCATACAGACGGATCAAGAGACCCAGTACTTC.

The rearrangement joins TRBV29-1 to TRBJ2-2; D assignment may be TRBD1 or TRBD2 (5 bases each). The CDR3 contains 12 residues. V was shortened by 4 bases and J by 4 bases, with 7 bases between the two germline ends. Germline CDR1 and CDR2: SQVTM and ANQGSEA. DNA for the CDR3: TGCAGCGTTGTTGGGGGCACCGGGGAGCTGTTTTTT. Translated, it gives CSVVGGTGELFF.

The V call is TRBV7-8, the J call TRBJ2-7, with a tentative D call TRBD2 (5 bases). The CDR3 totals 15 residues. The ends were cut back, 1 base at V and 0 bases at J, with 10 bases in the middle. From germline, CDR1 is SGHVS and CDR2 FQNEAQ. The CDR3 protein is CASSLEGVFSYEQYF. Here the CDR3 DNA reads TGTGCCAGCAGCTTAGAGGGAGTATTCTCCTACGAGCAGTACTTC. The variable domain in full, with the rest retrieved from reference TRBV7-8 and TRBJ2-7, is GAGVSQSPRYKVAKRGQDVALRCDPISGHVSLFWYQQALGQGPEFLTYFQNEAQLDKSGLPSDRFFAERPEGSVSTLKIQRTQQEDSAVYLCASSLEGVFSYEQYFGPGTRLTVT.

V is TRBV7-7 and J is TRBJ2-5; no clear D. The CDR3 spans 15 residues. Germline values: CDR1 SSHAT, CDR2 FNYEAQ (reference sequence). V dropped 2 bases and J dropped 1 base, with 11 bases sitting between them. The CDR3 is CASSLYENPQETQYF. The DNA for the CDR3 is TGTGCCAGCAGCTTATATGAAAACCCCCAAGAGACCCAGTACTTC.

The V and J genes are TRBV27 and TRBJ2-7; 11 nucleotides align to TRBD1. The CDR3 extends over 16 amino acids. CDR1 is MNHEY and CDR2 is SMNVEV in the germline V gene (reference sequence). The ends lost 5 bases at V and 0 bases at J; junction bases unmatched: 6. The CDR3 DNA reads TGTGCCAGCAGTCCGAGGACAGGGGGCTCCTCCTACGAGCAGTACTTC. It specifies CASSPRTGGSSYEQYF.

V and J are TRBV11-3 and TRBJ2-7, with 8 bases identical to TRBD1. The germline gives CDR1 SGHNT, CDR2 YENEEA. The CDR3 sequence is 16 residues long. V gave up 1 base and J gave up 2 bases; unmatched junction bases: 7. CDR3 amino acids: CASSLVQGAITYEQYF. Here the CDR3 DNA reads TGTGCCAGCAGCTTAGTTCAGGGGGCGATTACCTACGAGCAGTACTTC.

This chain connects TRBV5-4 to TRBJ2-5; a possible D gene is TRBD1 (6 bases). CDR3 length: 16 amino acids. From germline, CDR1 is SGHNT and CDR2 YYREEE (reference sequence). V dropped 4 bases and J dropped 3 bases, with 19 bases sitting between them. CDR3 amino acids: CASSVGDFQGKETQYF. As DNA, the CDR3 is TGTGCCAGCAGCGTAGGGGATTTCCAGGGGAAAGAGACCCAGTACTTC. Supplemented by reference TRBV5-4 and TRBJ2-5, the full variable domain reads ETGVTQSPTHLIKTRGQQVTLRCSSQSGHNTVSWYQQALGQGPQFIFQYYREEENGRGNFPPRFSGLQFPNYSSELNVNALELDDSALYLCASSVGDFQGKETQYFGPGTRLLVL.

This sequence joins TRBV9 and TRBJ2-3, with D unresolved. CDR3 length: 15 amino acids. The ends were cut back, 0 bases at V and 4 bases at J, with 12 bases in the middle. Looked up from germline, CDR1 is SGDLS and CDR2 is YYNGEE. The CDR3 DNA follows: TGTGCCAGCAGCGTAGCTCAAGGGTTCGCAGATACGCAGTATTTT. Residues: CASSVAQGFADTQYF.

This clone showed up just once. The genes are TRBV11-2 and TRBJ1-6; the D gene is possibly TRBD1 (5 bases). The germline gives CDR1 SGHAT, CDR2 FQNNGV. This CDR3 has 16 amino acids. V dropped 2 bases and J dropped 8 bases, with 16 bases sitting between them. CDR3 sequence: CASSLSRSGTYSPLHF. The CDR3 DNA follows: TGTGCCAGCAGCTTAAGCCGGTCCGGGACTTATTCACCCCTCCACTTT.

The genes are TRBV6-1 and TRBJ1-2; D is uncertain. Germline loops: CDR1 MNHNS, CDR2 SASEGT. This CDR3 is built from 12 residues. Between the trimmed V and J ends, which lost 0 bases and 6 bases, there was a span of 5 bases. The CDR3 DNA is TGTGCCAGCAGTGAAGCGGCGGATGGCTACACCTTC. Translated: CASSEAADGYTF.

CDR3: CASSFSVAGEFYEQYF. CDR3 bases: TGCGCCAGCAGCTTCTCTGTAGCGGGGGAATTCTACGAGCAGTACTTC. The rearrangement joins TRBV5-1 to TRBJ2-7; 9 bases are shared with TRBD2. The CDR3 consists of 16 residues. Germline loops: CDR1 SGHRS, CDR2 YFSETQ. Losses at the gene ends were 2 bases for V and 3 bases for J; bases not matched to a gene: 9.

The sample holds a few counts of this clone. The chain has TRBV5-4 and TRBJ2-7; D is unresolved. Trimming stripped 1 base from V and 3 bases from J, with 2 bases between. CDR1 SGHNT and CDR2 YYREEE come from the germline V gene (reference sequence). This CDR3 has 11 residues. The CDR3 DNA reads TGTGCCAGCAGCTTGTACTACGAGCAGTACTTC. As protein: CASSLYYEQYF.

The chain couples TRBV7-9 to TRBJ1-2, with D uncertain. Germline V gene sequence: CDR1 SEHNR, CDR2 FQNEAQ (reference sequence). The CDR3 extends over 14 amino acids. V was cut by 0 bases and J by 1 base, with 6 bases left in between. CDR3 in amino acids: CASSLAEHNYGYTF. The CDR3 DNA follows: TGTGCCAGCAGCTTAGCGGAACATAACTATGGCTACACCTTC.

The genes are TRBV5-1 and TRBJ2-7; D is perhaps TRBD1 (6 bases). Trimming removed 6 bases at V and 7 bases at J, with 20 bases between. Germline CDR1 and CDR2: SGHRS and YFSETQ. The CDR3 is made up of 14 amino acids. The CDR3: CASKGGPEGGEQYF. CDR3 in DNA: TGCGCCAGCAAAGGGGGTCCAGAGGGCGGTGAGCAGTACTTC.

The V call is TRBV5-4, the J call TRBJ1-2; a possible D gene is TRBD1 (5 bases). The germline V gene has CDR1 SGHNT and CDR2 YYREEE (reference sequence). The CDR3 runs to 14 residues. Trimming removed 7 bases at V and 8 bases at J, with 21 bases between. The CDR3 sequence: CASGGLDKSEGYTF. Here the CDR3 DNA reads TGTGCCAGCGGAGGGTTGGACAAATCGGAGGGCTACACCTTC. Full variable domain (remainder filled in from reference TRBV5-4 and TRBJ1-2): ETGVTQSPTHLIKTRGQQVTLRCSSQSGHNTVSWYQQALGQGPQFIFQYYREEENGRGNFPPRFSGLQFPNYSSELNVNALELDDSALYLCASGGLDKSEGYTFGSGTRLTVV.

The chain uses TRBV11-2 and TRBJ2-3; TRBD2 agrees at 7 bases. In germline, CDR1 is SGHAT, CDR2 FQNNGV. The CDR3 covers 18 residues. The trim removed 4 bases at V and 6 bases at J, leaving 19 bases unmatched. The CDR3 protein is CASSSSLGRGSIVDTQYF. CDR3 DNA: TGTGCCAGCAGCTCCTCCCTGGGGCGGGGGTCAATCGTCGATACGCAGTATTTT.

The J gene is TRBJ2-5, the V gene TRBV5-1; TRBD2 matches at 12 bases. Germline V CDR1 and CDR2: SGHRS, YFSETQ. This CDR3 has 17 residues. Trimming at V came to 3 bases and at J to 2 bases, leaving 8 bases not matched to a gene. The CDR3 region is CASSSLAGGIGQETQYF. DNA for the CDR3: TGCGCCAGCAGCTCTCTAGCGGGGGGGATCGGTCAAGAGACCCAGTACTTC.

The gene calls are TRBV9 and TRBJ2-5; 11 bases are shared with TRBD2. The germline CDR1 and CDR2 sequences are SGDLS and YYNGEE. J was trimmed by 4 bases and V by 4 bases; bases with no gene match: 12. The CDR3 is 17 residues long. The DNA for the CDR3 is TGTGCCAGCAGCTCTCGGGGTAGCGGGGGGGCCCGAGAGACCCAGTACTTC. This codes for CASSSRGSGGARETQYF.

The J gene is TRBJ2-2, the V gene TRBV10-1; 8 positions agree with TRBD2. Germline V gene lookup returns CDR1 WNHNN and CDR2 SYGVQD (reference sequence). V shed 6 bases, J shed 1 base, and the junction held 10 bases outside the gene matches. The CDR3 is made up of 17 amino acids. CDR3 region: CASSRDSGGLNTGELFF. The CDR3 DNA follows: TGCGCCAGCAGCCGCGACAGCGGGGGCCTGAACACCGGGGAGCTGTTTTTT.

CDR3 sequence reads: CANIGLAKETQYF. DNA for the CDR3: TGTGCCAACATAGGACTAGCGAAAGAGACCCAGTACTTC. V usage is TRBV2 and J usage is TRBJ2-5, with TRBD2 matching 9 bases. Germline CDR1 reads SNHLY; CDR2 reads FYNNEI. V lost 10 bases, J lost 3 bases, and 6 bases stayed unmatched. The length of the CDR3 is 13 residues.

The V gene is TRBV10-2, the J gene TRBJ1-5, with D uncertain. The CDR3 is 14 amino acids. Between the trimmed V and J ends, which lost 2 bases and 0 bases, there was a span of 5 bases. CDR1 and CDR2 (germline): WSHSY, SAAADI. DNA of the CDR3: TGCGCCAGCAGTGAGACAGTTAGCAATCAGCCCCAGCATTTT. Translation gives CASSETVSNQPQHF.

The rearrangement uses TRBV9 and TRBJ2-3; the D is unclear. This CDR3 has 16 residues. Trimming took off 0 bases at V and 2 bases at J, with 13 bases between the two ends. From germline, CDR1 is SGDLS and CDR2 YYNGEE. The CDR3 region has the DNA TGTGCCAGCAGCGTAGGGACCACCACCATCACAGATACGCAGTATTTT. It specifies CASSVGTTTITDTQYF.